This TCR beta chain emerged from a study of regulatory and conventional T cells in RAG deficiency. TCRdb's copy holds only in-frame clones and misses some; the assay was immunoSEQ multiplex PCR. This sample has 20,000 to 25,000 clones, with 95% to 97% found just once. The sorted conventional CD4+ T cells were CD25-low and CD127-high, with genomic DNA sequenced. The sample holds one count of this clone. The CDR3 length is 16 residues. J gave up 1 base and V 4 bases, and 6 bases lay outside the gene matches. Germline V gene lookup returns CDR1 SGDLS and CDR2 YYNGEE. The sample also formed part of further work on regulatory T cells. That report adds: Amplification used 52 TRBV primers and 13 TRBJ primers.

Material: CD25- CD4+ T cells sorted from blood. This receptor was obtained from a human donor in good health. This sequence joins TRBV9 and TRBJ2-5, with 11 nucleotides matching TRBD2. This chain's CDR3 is CASSTGTSGLQETQYF. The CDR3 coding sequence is TGTGCCAGCAGCACCGGGACTAGCGGACTCCAAGAGACCCAGTACTTC.